The 14 T cell receptor beta chains below were found in one sample sequenced in a study of control samples from healthy donors and cancer patients. The repertoire was sequenced with immunoSEQ multiplex PCR; TCRdb's copy has only in-frame clones and lacks some. The sample includes approximately 140,000 clones, about 90% of them seen just once. Sequencing was done on a sample of blood. Every receptor here comes from a man between 18 and 35 years old in good health.

The table lists this clone with many counts. In DNA form, the CDR3 reads TGTGCCAGCTCAGGACTAGCGGGGGCAGATACGCAGTATTTT. This codes for CASSGLAGADTQYF. The rearrangement links TRBV18 to TRBJ2-3, with 13 nucleotides matching TRBD2. This CDR3 has 14 residues. Germline assignment: CDR1 KGHSH and CDR2 LQKENI. V lost 5 bases, J lost 4 bases, and 0 bases stayed unmatched.

V gene TRBV3-1 (or the pseudogene TRBV3-2) combines with J gene TRBJ1-6, with no clear D. This CDR3 is built from 16 residues. The germline V and J ends were trimmed by 0 bases and 2 bases, with 8 bases remaining between them. Germline CDR1 LGHDT, CDR2 YNNKEL (reference sequence). The CDR3 here is CASSQDRFPYNSPLHF. CDR3 in DNA: TGTGCCAGCAGCCAAGACAGGTTCCCCTATAATTCACCCCTCCACTTT.

Turning to this clone: The sample carries other DNA sequences with the same CDR3. The chain uses TRBV5-1 and TRBJ2-7; D is perhaps TRBD2 (6 bases). The CDR3 length is 12 residues. The germline gives CDR1 SGHRS, CDR2 YFSETQ. V was pared by 5 bases and J by 4 bases, with 10 bases between. CDR3 in amino acids: CASSPGLYEQYF. The CDR3 bases are TGCGCCAGCAGTCCCGGACTATACGAGCAGTACTTC.

The genes are TRBV10-3 and TRBJ2-1; 12 bases align to TRBD1. V trimming: 0 bases; J trimming: 5 bases; junction bases outside the gene matches: 8. Germline lookup yields CDR1 ENHRY and CDR2 SYGVKD. CDR3 size: 18 residues. The CDR3 bases are TGTGCCATCAGTGAGTCCCAGGGACAGGGGGCGCGCGACAATGAGCAGTTCTTC. Residues: CAISESQGQGARDNEQFF.

The genes are TRBV25-1 and TRBJ1-2, with a tentative D call TRBD1 (6 bases). From germline, CDR1 is MGHDK and CDR2 SYGVNS. The V gene lost 7 bases and the J gene lost 8 bases, with 17 bases spanning the gap. This CDR3 contains 13 residues. CDR3 coding DNA: TGTGCCAGCACCCATCCCGGGGGGCAGGGCTACACCTTC. This translates into CASTHPGGQGYTF.

The chain has TRBV6-5 and TRBJ1-1; no firm D call. V was shortened by 7 bases and J by 4 bases, with 7 bases between the two germline ends. CDR3 length: 11 amino acids. Looked up from germline, CDR1 is MNHEY and CDR2 is SVGAGI. This CDR3 is CASTSRTEAFF. The CDR3 nucleotides are TGTGCCAGCACATCACGCACTGAAGCTTTCTTT.

V and J are TRBV18 and TRBJ1-1; the D is unclear. This CDR3 has 15 residues. V was cut by 3 bases and J by 0 bases, with 11 bases left in between. The germline V gene has CDR1 KGHSH and CDR2 LQKENI. The CDR3 is CASSPSGIVNTEAFF. In DNA, the CDR3 is TGTGCCAGCTCACCGTCCGGCATTGTGAACACTGAAGCTTTCTTT.

The V and J genes are TRBV27 and TRBJ2-7; no definite D call. Germline V CDR1 and CDR2: MNHEY, SMNVEV (reference sequence). V was cut by 2 bases and J by 4 bases, with 9 bases left in between. The CDR3 has 13 amino acids. The CDR3 loop is CASSLRVGYEQYF. The CDR3 DNA follows: TGTGCCAGCAGTTTACGAGTGGGTTACGAGCAGTACTTC.

V usage is TRBV11-2 and J usage is TRBJ1-2, with D possibly TRBD1 on 5 matching bases. Germline CDR1 is SGHAT and CDR2 is FQNNGV. This CDR3 has 13 amino acids. V was clipped by 1 base and J by 4 bases, with 7 bases between them. The CDR3 spells CASSLGQGYGYTF. For the CDR3, the DNA is TGTGCCAGCAGCTTAGGGCAGGGCTATGGCTACACCTTC.

This clone was observed a single time. V is TRBV10-3 and J is TRBJ1-1, with TRBD1 identical over 10 bases. V lost 10 bases to trimming and J lost 3 bases; unmatched junction nucleotides: 11. CDR3 length: 15 amino acids. Germline CDR1 is ENHRY and CDR2 is SYGVKD. The CDR3 reads CATEQPGQGYTEAFF. CDR3 DNA sequence: TGTGCCACCGAACAACCGGGACAGGGGTACACTGAAGCTTTCTTT.

CDR3 nucleotides: TGTGCCAGCAGATACGGGACAAGTGGCTACACCTTC. Translating gives CASRYGTSGYTF. The genes are TRBV25-1 and TRBJ1-2, with a possible D match to TRBD1 (6 bases). CDR3 length: 12 amino acids. Between the trimmed V and J ends, which lost 6 bases and 7 bases, there was a span of 12 bases. The germline CDR1 and CDR2 sequences are MGHDK and SYGVNS.

V and J are TRBV25-1 and TRBJ1-2, with D possibly being TRBD1 (5 bases). Germline V gives CDR1 MGHDK, CDR2 SYGVNS. The CDR3 contains 14 residues. Trimming removed 7 bases at V and 1 base at J, with 13 bases between. CDR3 in amino acids: CASTRGGVNYGYTF. The CDR3 DNA reads as TGTGCCAGCACCCGGGGAGGGGTTAACTATGGCTACACCTTC.

The V gene is TRBV29-1, the J gene TRBJ2-2; D possibly matches TRBD1 or TRBD2 (5 bases each). Germline CDR1 reads SQVTM; CDR2 reads ANQGSEA. Trimming stripped 6 bases from V and 1 base from J, with 15 bases between. This CDR3 is 15 amino acids long. CDR3: CSVESGTVNTGELFF. The CDR3 bases are TGCAGCGTAGAGTCCGGGACGGTGAACACCGGGGAGCTGTTTTTT.

V gene TRBV18 combines with J gene TRBJ1-1; a possible D gene is TRBD1 (6 bases). The V and J ends lost 2 bases and 4 bases respectively, with 17 bases between them. The CDR3 length is 16 residues. The germline CDR1 and CDR2 sequences are KGHSH and LQKENI. The CDR3 DNA reads TGTGCCAGCTCACCAGGCCAGGGGAAGGGGAGCACTGAAGCTTTCTTT. The encoded protein is CASSPGQGKGSTEAFF.